This T cell receptor (beta chain) was sequenced in a study of early T cells in non-severe SARS-CoV-2 infection. Study context: Bulk RNA isolated from unsorted whole blood underwent sequencing; chains were not paired.

Unique molecular identifiers (one per individual cDNA molecule) were attached. TCRdb redid the calling of the 5' RACE reads with MiXCR, one entry per CDR3 protein. This table holds tens of thousands of distinct CDR3 sequences, 5% to 7.5% found once. The CDR3 is made up of 13 amino acids. The V gene end was trimmed by 1 base and the J gene end by 13 bases; junction bases not matched to a gene: 9. Germline V gives CDR1 LGHNA, CDR2 YSLEER. Study-wide results and limits: In VDJdb matching, anti-spike CD8 responses were favored while private and CD4 specificities went missing.

This clonotype was counted many times. Antigen specificity is unknown. Sample: whole blood, taken at baseline. This chain joins TRBV4-3 and TRBJ2-5; 7 nucleotides agree with TRBD1. This TCR derives from an adult who was a healthcare worker with PCR-confirmed SARS-CoV-2 infection or an uninfected control (not recorded which). The CDR3: CASSQGQGPFWYF. CDR3 in DNA: TGCGCCAGCAGCCAAGGACAGGGACCATTCTGGTACTTC.